A selection of T cell receptor beta chains follows, all from one sample in a study of identical twins. TCRdb re-called the 5' RACE reads with MiXCR, one entry per CDR3 protein. The table has 400,000 to 600,000 distinct CDR3 sequences, about 22% seen once. A further study also used this sample, focusing on yellow fever vaccine responses in identical twins.

Specimen: CD4+ T cells sorted from blood. The receptors here all came from a young woman in good health. Both conserved end residues are part of each CDR3. Fields, in order: J gene, D gene, clone size, V gene, CDR3 length, CDR3 DNA, CDR3 protein. D genes are given only for firm matches. Where a row states a size, it is once, few, many or the class of an expanded clone; other rows omit it.

>TRBJ2-7|TRBD2|few|TRBV20-1|13
TGCAGTGCTGACAGCGGGATCTCCTACGAGCAGTACTTC
CSADSGISYEQYF
>TRBJ2-1|.|few|TRBV5-1|15
TGCGCCAGCAGCTTGGAGGGTAGGGCGCACAATGAGCAGTTCTTC
CASSLEGRAHNEQFF
>TRBJ2-6|TRBD2|.|TRBV10-3|20
TGTGCCATCAGTGAAAGGATTGGAGCGGGGGGCATCTCTGGGGCCAACGTCCTGACTTTC
CAISERIGAGGISGANVLTF
>TRBJ2-1|TRBD1|.|TRBV27|15
TGTGCCAGCAGTTCCCTCGGGACAGGGTACAGTGAGCAGTTCTTC
CASSSLGTGYSEQFF
>TRBJ1-2|.|few|TRBV29-1|14
TGCAGCGTTCCGGTACAGGGCTCGGGAGCTGGCTACACCTTC
CSVPVQGSGAGYTF
>TRBJ1-2|TRBD1|.|TRBV6-5|15
TGTGCCAGCAGTTACCCCAAGGGACAGGGACGGGGCTACACCTTC
CASSYPKGQGRGYTF
>TRBJ2-3|.|few|TRBV12-3/TRBV12-4|15
TGTGCCAGCAGTTTCTTCGGCGTGGGCACAGATACGCAGTATTTT
CASSFFGVGTDTQYF
>TRBJ1-6|TRBD1|.|TRBV28|16
TGTGCCAGCAGATTCGACAGGGGATCCTATAATTCACCCCTCCACTTT
CASRFDRGSYNSPLHF
>TRBJ2-7|.|.|TRBV12-3/TRBV12-4|13
TGTGCCAGCAGCGAAGGACAGTTATACGAGCAGTACTTC
CASSEGQLYEQYF
>TRBJ2-3|.|few|TRBV12-3/TRBV12-4|17
TGTGCCAGCAGTGCTACCCCAGGCGGGACTAGCACAGATACGCAGTATTTT
CASSATPGGTSTDTQYF
>TRBJ2-1|TRBD1|.|TRBV9|14
TGTGCCAGCAGCGTAGATCAGGGGGCCGGTGAGCAGTTCTTC
CASSVDQGAGEQFF
>TRBJ2-3|TRBD2|.|TRBV3-1|17
TGTGCCAGCAGCCCTCTGACTAGCGGGAGTAAAACAGATACGCAGTATTTT
CASSPLTSGSKTDTQYF
>TRBJ2-1|.|.|TRBV4-2|15
TGTGCCAGCAGCCAAGCAGGGGCTACGGAAAATGAGCAGTTCTTC
CASSQAGATENEQFF
>TRBJ2-5|.|.|TRBV29-1|13
TGCAGCGTTGAAGGGCTAGCCCAAGAGACCCAGTACTTC
CSVEGLAQETQYF
>TRBJ1-1|.|.|TRBV10-3|16
TGTGCCATCAGTGAAACCGGGACACAAGCGAGCACTGAAGCTTTCTTT
CAISETGTQASTEAFF
>TRBJ1-4|.|few|TRBV6-6|13
TGTGCCAGCAGTTACAGGGCCAATGAAAAACTGTTTTTT
CASSYRANEKLFF
>TRBJ2-5|TRBD2|.|TRBV28|16
TGTGCCAGCAGGGGGGGGATGGGAGGGCCGATGGAGACCCAGTACTTC
CASRGGMGGPMETQYF
>TRBJ2-1|TRBD2|once|TRBV5-1|14
TGCGCCAGCAGCGGCGGGGGAACCTACAATGAGCAGTTCTTC
CASSGGGTYNEQFF
>TRBJ2-3|.|few|TRBV5-1|14
TGCGCCAGCAGCTTGGCGAGAGAAACAGATACGCAGTATTTT
CASSLARETDTQYF
>TRBJ1-1|.|.|TRBV5-6|14
TGTGCCAGCAGCTTTGGCGGAGGGAACTCTGAAGCTTTCTTT
CASSFGGGNSEAFF
>TRBJ2-2|.|.|TRBV2|14
TGTGCCAGCAGTCAATATGGGAACACCGGGGAGCTGTTTTTT
CASSQYGNTGELFF
>TRBJ2-1|.|few|TRBV7-8|10
TGTGCCAGCAGTACGGGTGAGCAGTTCTTC
CASSTGEQFF
>TRBJ2-1|.|.|TRBV4-2|15
TGTGCCAGCAGCCAAGGAGCGGAGTGGGGCAATGAGCAGTTCTTC
CASSQGAEWGNEQFF
>TRBJ1-1|TRBD1|many|TRBV7-9|13
TGTGCCGGATCGGGACAGGGCAGGACTGAAGCTTTCTTT
CAGSGQGRTEAFF
>TRBJ2-3|.|few|TRBV6-2/TRBV6-3|14
TGTGCCAGCAGCTGGACTATAAGGACAGATACGCAGTATTTT
CASSWTIRTDTQYF
>TRBJ2-3|TRBD2|few|TRBV13|16
TGTGCCAGCAGCTCTACGGGGAGGGTATACACAGATACGCAGTATTTT
CASSSTGRVYTDTQYF
>TRBJ1-4|.|few|TRBV20-1|14
TGCAGTGCCACGCCGACTTCAACTAATGAAAAACTGTTTTTT
CSATPTSTNEKLFF
>TRBJ2-3|TRBD2|.|TRBV10-3|16
TGTGCCATCAGTGAGGCTAGCGGGATTGACACAGATACGCAGTATTTT
CAISEASGIDTDTQYF
>TRBJ2-1|.|few|TRBV12-3/TRBV12-4|14
TGTGCCAGCAGTCCCAGGGGTTCGGGCAATGAGCAGTTCTTC
CASSPRGSGNEQFF
>TRBJ2-3|TRBD2|.|TRBV6-1|18
TGTGCCAGCAGTAGGACTAGCGGGAAGGGGGCAAGCGGAGATACGCAGTATTTT
CASSRTSGKGASGDTQYF
>TRBJ2-5|TRBD2|.|TRBV12-3/TRBV12-4|16
TGTGCCAGCAGCTCTGTAGCGACTAGCGGCCAAGAGACCCAGTACTTC
CASSSVATSGQETQYF
>TRBJ2-3|.|few|TRBV15|15
TGTGCCACCAGCAGAGATATCGCGTTCACAGATACGCAGTATTTT
CATSRDIAFTDTQYF
>TRBJ2-2|TRBD2|.|TRBV25-1|16
TGTGCCAGCAGTGACTGGACTAGCCGGGACACCGGGGAGCTGTTTTTT
CASSDWTSRDTGELFF